The 30 T cell receptor beta chains below were found in one sample sequenced in a study of OX40 agonist ivuxolimab in advanced cancers. The method was immunoSEQ multiplex PCR; TCRdb's version includes in-frame clones alone and lacks a portion of them. The sample has 65,000 to 100,000 clones, approximately 86% seen once; the top ten hold about 4%. Specimen: CD4+ or CD8+ T cells sorted from blood, collected in a trial of the OX40 agonist ivuxolimab. All receptors come from an adult with an advanced solid tumor such as melanoma, head and neck, liver or kidney cancer.

This clone was counted only a few times. The DNA for the CDR3 is TGTGCCAGCAGTTGGACAGGGAAGGCGAGGATTCAGTACTTC. Its translation is CASSWTGKARIQYF. This sequence joins TRBV28 and TRBJ2-4; 8 nucleotides align to TRBD1. Germline-derived CDR1 and CDR2 are MDHEN and SYDVKM. This CDR3 comprises 14 residues. Trimming at V came to 4 bases and at J to 10 bases, leaving 9 bases not matched to a gene.

The CDR3 nucleotides read TGTGCCAGCAGTTTTAGGGGTCTACTAGCAGCCCAAGAGACCCAGTACTTC. Translation: CASSFRGLLAAQETQYF. The chain is built from TRBV28 and TRBJ2-5; tentatively, D is TRBD2 (6 bases). With 3 bases removed from V and 1 base from J, the gap between germline ends came to 18 bases. The CDR3 loop spans 17 amino acids. CDR1 is MDHEN, CDR2 SYDVKM, per germline.

The chain has TRBV18 and TRBJ2-3; D is undetermined. CDR1 is KGHSH and CDR2 is LQKENI in the germline V gene. V dropped 3 bases and J dropped 9 bases, with 13 bases sitting between them. This CDR3 contains 13 residues. The CDR3 protein is CASSPLSGLTQYF. The CDR3 DNA sequence: TGTGCCAGCTCACCTCTATCTGGGCTGACGCAGTATTTT.

The J gene is TRBJ1-1, the V gene TRBV14; possibly TRBD1 for D (5 bases). The CDR3 has 17 residues. CDR1 and CDR2 (germline): SGHDN, FVKESK. V shed 0 bases and J shed 4 bases, with 18 bases lying between them. CDR3 loop: CASSQEGDWWGGTEAFF. In nucleotides, the CDR3 is TGTGCCAGCAGCCAAGAGGGGGACTGGTGGGGTGGCACTGAAGCTTTCTTT.

The CDR3 protein is CASRPGQAPSPLEQFF. The DNA of the CDR3 is TGTGCCAGCAGGCCCGGACAGGCCCCCTCCCCATTGGAGCAGTTCTTC. This chain connects TRBV2 to TRBJ2-1; 7 bases are shared with TRBD1. J gave up 10 bases and V 6 bases, and 18 bases lay outside the gene matches. CDR3 size: 16 residues. Looked up from germline, CDR1 is SNHLY and CDR2 is FYNNEI.

The chain links TRBV28 to TRBJ2-4; 7 positions match TRBD1. This CDR3 comprises 14 residues. Germline V CDR1 and CDR2: MDHEN, SYDVKM. J gave up 1 base and V 8 bases, and 5 bases lay outside the gene matches. CDR3 in amino acids: CASRQGQAKNIQYF. The CDR3 nucleotides read TGTGCCAGCCGACAGGGCCAGGCCAAAAACATTCAGTACTTC.

The chain is built from TRBV10-3 and TRBJ2-6, with TRBD2 matching 7 bases. The germline V gene has CDR1 ENHRY and CDR2 SYGVKD. With V trimmed by 11 bases and J by 0 bases, 10 bases remained unmatched. The CDR3 runs 16 residues. The CDR3 region is CALGGEGSSGANVLTF. Here the CDR3 DNA reads TGTGCCCTCGGAGGGGAGGGGAGCTCTGGGGCCAACGTCCTGACTTTC.

The V call is TRBV15, the J call TRBJ2-7; no clear D. This CDR3 region has 12 residues. Trimming took 5 bases from V and 2 from J, leaving 7 bases between them. Germline CDR1 is LNHNV and CDR2 is YYDKDF (reference sequence). The CDR3 here is CATSHHTYEQYF. CDR3 nucleotide sequence: TGTGCCACCAGCCACCATACCTACGAGCAGTACTTC. The variable domain in full, completed from reference TRBV15 and TRBJ2-7, reads DAMVIQNPRYQVTQFGKPVTLSCSQTLNHNVMYWYQQKSSQAPKLLFHYYDKDFNNEADTPDNFQSRRPNTSFCFLDIRSPGLGDTAMYLCATSHHTYEQYFGPGTRLTVT.

This clone was seen just once. The chain combines TRBV27 with TRBJ2-2, with 8 bases identical to TRBD2. This CDR3 is 14 amino acids long. V lost 2 bases to trimming and J lost 7 bases; unmatched junction nucleotides: 3. Germline V CDR1 and CDR2: MNHEY, SMNVEV (reference sequence). The CDR3 sequence is CASSLTGGGGELFF. The CDR3 bases are TGTGCCAGCAGTTTAACGGGAGGGGGCGGGGAGCTGTTTTTT.

The chain uses TRBV4-1 and TRBJ2-3, with D possibly being TRBD2 (5 bases). The CDR3 is 19 amino acids. Looked up from germline, CDR1 is MGHRA and CDR2 is YSYEKL. Between the trimmed V and J ends, which lost 3 bases and 2 bases, there was a span of 24 bases. CDR3 sequence (DNA): TGCGCCAGCAGCCACAGAGGGTCGGATAAGCGGACGGACACAGATACGCAGTATTTT. It is translated as CASSHRGSDKRTDTDTQYF.

The V gene is TRBV18, the J gene TRBJ2-7; 7 bases line up with TRBD1. Germline V lookup: CDR1 KGHSH, CDR2 LQKENI. The CDR3 loop spans 14 amino acids. V shed 3 bases and J 3 bases; nucleotides not matched to a gene: 5. DNA of the CDR3: TGTGCCAGCTCACCGGGACAGCGCAACTACGAGCAGTACTTC. Encoded protein: CASSPGQRNYEQYF.

The genes are TRBV11-2 and TRBJ2-6; tentatively, D is TRBD1 or TRBD2 (5 bases each). The length of the CDR3 is 15 residues. CDR1 SGHAT and CDR2 FQNNGV come from the germline V gene. Trimming stripped 4 bases from V and 4 bases from J, with 11 bases between. As DNA, the CDR3 is TGTGCCAGCAGCTCTTGGGACCCCGGGGCCAACGTCCTGACTTTC. Its protein is CASSSWDPGANVLTF.

The chain is built from TRBV5-1 and TRBJ2-1, with TRBD2 as a possible D gene (5 bases). Germline V gives CDR1 SGHRS, CDR2 YFSETQ. Trimming cost V 4 bases and J 0 bases, with 11 bases left between them. The CDR3 has 15 residues. The CDR3 region has the DNA TGCGCCAGCAGCCCGCGGGCGGACTCCTACAATGAGCAGTTCTTC. This codes for CASSPRADSYNEQFF.

The V and J genes are TRBV6-6 and TRBJ1-4, with TRBD1 matching 8 bases. V was clipped by 6 bases and J by 5 bases; unmatched bases: 5. CDR1 and CDR2 (germline): MNHNY, SVGAGI (reference sequence). The CDR3 consists of 14 residues. The CDR3 reads CASSLGQVNEKLFF. The CDR3 bases are TGTGCCAGCAGCCTGGGACAGGTCAATGAAAAACTGTTTTTT.

This sequence joins TRBV9 and TRBJ2-3, with 14 bases fitting TRBD2. CDR1 is SGDLS and CDR2 is YYNGEE in the germline V gene. V trimming: 3 bases; J trimming: 1 base; junction bases outside the gene matches: 16. The length of the CDR3 is 21 residues. The CDR3 region is CASSGSSTGTSGRGGTDTQYF. The DNA for the CDR3 is TGTGCCAGCAGCGGTAGTTCAACCGGGACTAGCGGGAGAGGGGGCACAGATACGCAGTATTTT.

The V gene is TRBV5-1, the J gene TRBJ1-3; D is undetermined. CDR1 and CDR2 from the germline V gene are SGHRS and YFSETQ. The CDR3 loop spans 14 amino acids. The germline V and J ends were trimmed by 3 bases and 0 bases, with 7 bases remaining between them. This CDR3 reads CASSSIDSGNTIYF. CDR3 DNA: TGCGCCAGCAGCTCGATAGACTCTGGAAACACCATATATTTT.

V gene TRBV5-1 combines with J gene TRBJ2-3, with 12 bases that match TRBD2. CDR3 length: 16 amino acids. The junction had 7 bases not matched to a gene; V was cut back by 4 bases and J by 4 bases. Germline lookup yields CDR1 SGHRS and CDR2 YFSETQ. CDR3 in amino acids: CASSPGLAGYADTQYF. CDR3 sequence (DNA): TGCGCCAGCAGCCCTGGACTAGCGGGATACGCAGATACGCAGTATTTT.

This clone was observed a handful of times. This rearrangement joins TRBV7-9 to TRBJ2-7; D unclear. Trimming left V 4 bases short and J 0 bases short, with 16 bases between. The CDR3 has 16 residues. CDR1 is SEHNR and CDR2 is FQNEAQ in the germline V gene (reference sequence). In nucleotides, the CDR3 is TGTGCCAGCAGCTCCGGGCCCTACCGCCACTCCTACGAGCAGTACTTC. Its translation: CASSSGPYRHSYEQYF.

The rearrangement joins TRBV5-8 to TRBJ2-1; the D call may be TRBD1 or TRBD2 (5 bases each). V was cut by 6 bases and J by 4 bases, with 20 bases left in between. Germline V lookup: CDR1 SGHTS, CDR2 YDEGEE. This CDR3 has 16 amino acids. The CDR3 protein is CASKRIGTPKYNEQFF. The CDR3 nucleotides read TGTGCCAGCAAGAGGATAGGGACGCCTAAATACAATGAGCAGTTCTTC.

A single count supports this clone. The CDR3 DNA reads as TGTGCCAGCAGTTTTGGGACTAGCTCCTACGAGCAGTACTTC. Translation: CASSFGTSSYEQYF. This chain uses TRBV27 with TRBJ2-7; 8 bases map to TRBD2. The V and J ends lost 3 bases and 0 bases, in that order; junction bases with no gene match: 1. The germline V gene has CDR1 MNHEY and CDR2 SMNVEV (reference sequence). This CDR3 region has 14 residues.

This clone is a singleton in its sample. The CDR3 reads CASSSQTGDNEQFF. Written as DNA, the CDR3 is TGTGCCAGCAGTTCCCAGACAGGGGACAATGAGCAGTTCTTC. The chain joins TRBV28 to TRBJ2-1; 8 nucleotides line up with TRBD1. CDR1 and CDR2 (germline): MDHEN, SYDVKM. CDR3 length equals 14 residues. V lost 4 bases to trimming and J lost 5 bases; unmatched junction nucleotides: 4.

V usage is TRBV2 and J usage is TRBJ1-1; no clear D gene. Germline V gene data show CDR1 as SNHLY and CDR2 as FYNNEI. Trimming cost V 10 bases and J 11 bases, with 17 bases left between them. This CDR3 has 11 residues. CDR3 in amino acids: CATGPSIGAFF. The CDR3 bases are TGTGCCACCGGCCCAAGTATAGGCGCTTTCTTT.

The chain employs TRBV6-1 and TRBJ2-3, with D unresolved. The germline V gene encodes CDR1 MNHNS and CDR2 SASEGT. V was cut by 11 bases and J by 2 bases, with 17 bases left in between. This CDR3 region has 14 residues. The CDR3 DNA sequence: TGTGCCGTGAAGGGTGGACCCAACACAGATACGCAGTATTTT. This encodes CAVKGGPNTDTQYF.

The V gene is TRBV18, the J gene TRBJ2-1, with 7 positions matching TRBD2. V was clipped by 4 bases and J by 0 bases; unmatched bases: 0. CDR1 is KGHSH, CDR2 LQKENI, per germline. The CDR3 is made up of 14 amino acids. The CDR3 protein is CASSLAGSYNEQFF. The CDR3 nucleotides read TGTGCCAGCTCACTAGCGGGCTCCTACAATGAGCAGTTCTTC.

The chain joins TRBV9 to TRBJ2-1; D is perhaps TRBD1 or TRBD2 (5 bases each). The CDR3 has 16 amino acids. Trimming removed 4 bases from V and 5 bases from J, with 19 bases in between. In germline, CDR1 is SGDLS, CDR2 YYNGEE. CDR3 in DNA: TGTGCCAGCAGCTTCCCAGGGAGAACGGAGGACAATGAGCAGTTCTTC. Encoded protein: CASSFPGRTEDNEQFF.

The chain links TRBV27 to TRBJ2-2; tentatively, D is TRBD2 (5 bases). Trimming removed 3 bases from V and 2 bases from J, with 7 bases in between. The CDR3 is 14 amino acids. Per the germline V gene, CDR1 is MNHEY and CDR2 is SMNVEV (reference sequence). DNA of the CDR3: TGTGCCAGCAGTTTGAGGGTAAACACCGGGGAGCTGTTTTTT. Its protein is CASSLRVNTGELFF.

CDR3 amino acids: CASAYEKLFF. The DNA for the CDR3 is TGTGCCAGTGCGTATGAAAAACTGTTTTTT. This sequence joins TRBV6-4 and TRBJ1-4, with D hard to call. Looked up from germline, CDR1 is MRHNA and CDR2 is SNTAGT. The CDR3 covers 10 residues. The V and J ends lost 9 bases and 6 bases respectively, with 5 bases between them.

The CDR3 spells CAWRRETVITGELFF. CDR3 bases: TGTGCCTGGAGGAGGGAGACAGTAATCACCGGGGAGCTGTTTTTT. The genes are TRBV30 and TRBJ2-2, with D tentatively TRBD1 or TRBD2 (5 bases each). CDR1 is GTSNPN and CDR2 is SVGIG in the germline V gene (reference sequence). V lost 3 bases and J 4 bases, leaving 15 bases between the germline ends. The CDR3 contains 15 residues. The complete variable domain, with remaining parts taken from reference TRBV30 and TRBJ2-2, reads SQTIHQWPATLVQPVGSPLSLECTVEGTSNPNLYWYRQAAGRGLQLLFYSVGIGQISSEVPQNLSASRPQDRQFILSSKKLLLSDSGFYLCAWRRETVITGELFFGEGSRLTVL.

This chain uses TRBV6-6 with TRBJ2-7; 11 nucleotides match TRBD2. Unmatched junction bases numbered 7, after V lost 3 bases and J lost 6 bases. Per germline, CDR1 MNHNY and CDR2 SVGAGI (reference sequence). The CDR3 covers 15 residues. The CDR3 sequence is CASSYSTSGEGEQYF. As DNA, the CDR3 is TGTGCCAGCAGTTATTCGACTAGCGGGGAGGGCGAGCAGTACTTC.

The rearrangement uses TRBV11-2 and TRBJ2-5; maybe TRBD2 (5 bases). Germline CDR1 SGHAT, CDR2 FQNNGV. Deletions cut 11 bases from V and 5 bases from J, with 30 bases between. CDR3 size: 17 residues. This CDR3 is CACSSQLGGFSRETQYF. DNA of the CDR3: TGTGCCTGCTCCAGTCAGTTAGGCGGGTTTAGTAGGGAGACCCAGTACTTC.